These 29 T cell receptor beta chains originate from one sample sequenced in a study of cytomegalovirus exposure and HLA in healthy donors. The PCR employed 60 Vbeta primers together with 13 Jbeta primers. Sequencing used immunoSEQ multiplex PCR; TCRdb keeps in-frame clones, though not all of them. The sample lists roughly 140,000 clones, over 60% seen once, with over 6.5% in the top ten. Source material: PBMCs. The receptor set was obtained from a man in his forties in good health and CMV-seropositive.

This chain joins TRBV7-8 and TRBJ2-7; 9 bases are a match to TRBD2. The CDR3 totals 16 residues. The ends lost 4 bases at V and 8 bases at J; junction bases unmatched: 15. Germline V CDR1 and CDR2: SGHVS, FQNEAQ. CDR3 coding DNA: TGTGCCAGCAGCTCTAGGGGCCTAGCGGGAAGGAACCAGCAGTACTTC. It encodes CASSSRGLAGRNQQYF.

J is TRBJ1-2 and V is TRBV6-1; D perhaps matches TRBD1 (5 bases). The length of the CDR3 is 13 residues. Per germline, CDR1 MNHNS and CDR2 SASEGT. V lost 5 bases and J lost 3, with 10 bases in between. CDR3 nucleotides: TGTGCCAGCAGTATATTAGGGGACTATGGCTACACCTTC. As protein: CASSILGDYGYTF.

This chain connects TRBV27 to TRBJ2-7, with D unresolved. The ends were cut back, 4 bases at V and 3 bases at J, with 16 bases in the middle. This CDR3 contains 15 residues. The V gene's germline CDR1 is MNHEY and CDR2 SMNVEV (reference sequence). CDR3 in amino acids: CASSSHYPPIYEQYF. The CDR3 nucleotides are TGTGCCAGCAGTTCCCATTACCCTCCTATCTACGAGCAGTACTTC.

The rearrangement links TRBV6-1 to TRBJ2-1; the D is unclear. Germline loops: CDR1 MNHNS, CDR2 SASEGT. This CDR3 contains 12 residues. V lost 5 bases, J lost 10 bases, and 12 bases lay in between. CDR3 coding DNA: TGTGCCAGCAGTCCGGTTGCGCGCGAGCAGTTCTTC. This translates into CASSPVAREQFF.

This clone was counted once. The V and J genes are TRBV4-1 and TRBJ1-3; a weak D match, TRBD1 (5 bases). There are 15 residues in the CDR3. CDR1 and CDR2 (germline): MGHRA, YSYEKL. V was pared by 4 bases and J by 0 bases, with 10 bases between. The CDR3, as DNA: TGCGCCAGCAGCCTTCGACAGAACTCTGGAAACACCATATATTTT. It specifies CASSLRQNSGNTIYF.

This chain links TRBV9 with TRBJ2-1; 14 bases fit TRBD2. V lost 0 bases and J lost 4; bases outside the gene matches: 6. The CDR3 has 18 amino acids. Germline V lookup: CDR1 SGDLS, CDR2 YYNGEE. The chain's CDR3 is CASSVDGLAGGLYNEQFF. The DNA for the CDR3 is TGTGCCAGCAGCGTAGATGGACTAGCGGGAGGCCTTTACAATGAGCAGTTCTTC.

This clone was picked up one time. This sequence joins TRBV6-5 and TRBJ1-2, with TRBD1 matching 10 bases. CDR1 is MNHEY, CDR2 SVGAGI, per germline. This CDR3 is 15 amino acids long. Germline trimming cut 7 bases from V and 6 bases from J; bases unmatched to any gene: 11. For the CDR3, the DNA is TGTGCCAGCACCAAAACCCCCGGGACAGGGGATGGCTACACCTTC. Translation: CASTKTPGTGDGYTF.

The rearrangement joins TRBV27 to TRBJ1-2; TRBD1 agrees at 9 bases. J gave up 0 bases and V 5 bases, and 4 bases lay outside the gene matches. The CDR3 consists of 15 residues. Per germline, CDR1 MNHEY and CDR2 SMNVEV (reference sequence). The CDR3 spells CASSPWTGANYGYTF. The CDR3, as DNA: TGTGCCAGCAGTCCCTGGACAGGGGCTAACTATGGCTACACCTTC.

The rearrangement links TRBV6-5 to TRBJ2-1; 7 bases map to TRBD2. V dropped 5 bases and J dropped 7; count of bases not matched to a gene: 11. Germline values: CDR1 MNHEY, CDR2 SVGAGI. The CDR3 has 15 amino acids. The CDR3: CASSTRGVVRNEQFF. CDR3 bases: TGTGCCAGCAGTACCCGGGGGGTTGTGAGGAATGAGCAGTTCTTC.

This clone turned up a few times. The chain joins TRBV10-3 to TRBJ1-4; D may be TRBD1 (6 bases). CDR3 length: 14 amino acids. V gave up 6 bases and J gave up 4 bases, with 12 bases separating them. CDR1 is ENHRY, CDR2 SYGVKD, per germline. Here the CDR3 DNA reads TGTGCCATCAGCGAGACAGGATATAATGAAAAACTGTTTTTT. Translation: CAISETGYNEKLFF.

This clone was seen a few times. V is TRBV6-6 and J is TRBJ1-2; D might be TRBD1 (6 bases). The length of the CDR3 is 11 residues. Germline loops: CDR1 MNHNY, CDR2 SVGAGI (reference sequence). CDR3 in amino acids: CAAGANYGYTF. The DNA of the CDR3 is TGTGCTGCAGGGGCGAACTATGGCTACACCTTC.

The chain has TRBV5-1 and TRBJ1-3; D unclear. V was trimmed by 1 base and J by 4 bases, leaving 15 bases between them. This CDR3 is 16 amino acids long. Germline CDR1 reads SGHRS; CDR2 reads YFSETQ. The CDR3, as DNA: TGCGCCAGCAGCTTGATAGCATTTGAGAGAGGAAACACCATATATTTT. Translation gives CASSLIAFERGNTIYF. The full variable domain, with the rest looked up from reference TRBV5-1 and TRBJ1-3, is KAGVTQTPRYLIKTRGQQVTLSCSPISGHRSVSWYQQTPGQGLQFLFEYFSETQRNKGNFPGRFSGRQFSNSRSEMNVSTLELGDSALYLCASSLIAFERGNTIYFGEGSWLTVV.

The CDR3 DNA reads as TGCGCCAGCAGCGTGGGACAGGGAGGTTTTACTGAAGCTTTCTTT. Amino acid sequence: CASSVGQGGFTEAFF. The V call is TRBV5-1, the J call TRBJ1-1; TRBD1 agrees at 9 bases. Germline CDR1 and CDR2: SGHRS and YFSETQ. The CDR3 extends over 15 amino acids. V was clipped by 4 bases and J by 5 bases; unmatched bases: 9.

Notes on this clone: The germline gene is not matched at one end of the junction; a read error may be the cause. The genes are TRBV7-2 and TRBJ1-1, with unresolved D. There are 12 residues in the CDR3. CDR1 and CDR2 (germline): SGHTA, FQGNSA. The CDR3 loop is CASSLALGGALF. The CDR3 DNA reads TGTGCCAGCAGCTTAGCGTTAGGTGGAGCTCTCTTT.

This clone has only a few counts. Here the CDR3 reads CASSSSTSGRVNEQFF. CDR3 in DNA: TGCGCCAGCAGCTCATCGACTAGCGGGAGGGTCAATGAGCAGTTCTTC. This chain uses TRBV5-1 with TRBJ2-1; 14 nucleotides align to TRBD2. Germline lookup yields CDR1 SGHRS and CDR2 YFSETQ. This CDR3 has 16 amino acids. V shed 3 bases, J shed 6 bases, and the junction held 5 bases outside the gene matches.

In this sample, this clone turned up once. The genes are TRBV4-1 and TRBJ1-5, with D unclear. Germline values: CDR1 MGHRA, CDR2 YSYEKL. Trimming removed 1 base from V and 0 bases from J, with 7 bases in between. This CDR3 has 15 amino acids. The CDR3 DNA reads TGCGCCAGCAGCCAAGCTCTAAATAGCAATCAGCCCCAGCATTTT. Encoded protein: CASSQALNSNQPQHF.

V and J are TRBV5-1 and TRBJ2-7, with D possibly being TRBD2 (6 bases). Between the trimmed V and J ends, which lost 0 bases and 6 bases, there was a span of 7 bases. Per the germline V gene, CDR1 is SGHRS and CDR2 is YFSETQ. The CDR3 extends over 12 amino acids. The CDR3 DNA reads TGCGCCAGCAGCTTGGTGGGGGGCGAGCAGTACTTC. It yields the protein CASSLVGGEQYF.

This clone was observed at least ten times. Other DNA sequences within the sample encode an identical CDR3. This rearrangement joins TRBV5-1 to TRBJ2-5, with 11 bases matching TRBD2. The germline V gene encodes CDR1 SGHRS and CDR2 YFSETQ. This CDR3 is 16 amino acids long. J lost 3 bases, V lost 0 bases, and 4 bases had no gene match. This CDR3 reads CASSLEGSGGEETQYF. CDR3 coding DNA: TGCGCCAGCAGCTTGGAAGGTAGCGGGGGGGAAGAGACCCAGTACTTC.

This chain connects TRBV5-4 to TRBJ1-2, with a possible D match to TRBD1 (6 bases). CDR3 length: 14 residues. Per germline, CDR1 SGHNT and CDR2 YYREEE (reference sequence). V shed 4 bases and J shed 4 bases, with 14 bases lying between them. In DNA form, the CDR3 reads TGTGCCAGCAGCCCAGGCAGGGGCGGCTATGGCTACACCTTC. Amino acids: CASSPGRGGYGYTF.

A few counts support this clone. Here the CDR3 reads CASSTTQTAHYGYTF. The CDR3 bases are TGTGCCAGCAGTACCACCCAGACAGCTCACTATGGCTACACCTTC. The J gene is TRBJ1-2, the V gene TRBV6-5, with D possibly being TRBD1 (5 bases). From germline, CDR1 is MNHEY and CDR2 SVGAGI. With 5 bases removed from V and 3 bases from J, the gap between germline ends came to 16 bases. There are 15 residues in the CDR3.

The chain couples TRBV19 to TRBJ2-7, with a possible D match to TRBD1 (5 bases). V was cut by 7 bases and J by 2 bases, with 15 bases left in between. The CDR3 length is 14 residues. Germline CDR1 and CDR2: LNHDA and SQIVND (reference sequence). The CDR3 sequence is CASTSHDSPYEQYF. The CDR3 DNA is TGTGCCAGTACCTCCCATGACAGCCCCTACGAGCAGTACTTC.

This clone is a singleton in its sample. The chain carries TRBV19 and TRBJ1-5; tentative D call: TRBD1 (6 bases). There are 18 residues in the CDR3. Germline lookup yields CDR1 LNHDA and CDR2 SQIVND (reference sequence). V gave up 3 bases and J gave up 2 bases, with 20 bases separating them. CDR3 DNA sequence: TGTGCCAGTAGTATGGGGCCGCGGACAGCGGCAGGCAATCAGCCCCAGCATTTT. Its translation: CASSMGPRTAAGNQPQHF.

In DNA form, the CDR3 reads TGTGCCAGCAGCTCAGCGGGTAATGAGCAGTTCTTC. Its protein is CASSSAGNEQFF. This chain uses TRBV6-5 with TRBJ2-1, with a possible D match to TRBD2 (6 bases). The V end lost 6 bases, the J end lost 7 bases, and 10 bases lay between the germline ends. Germline V gives CDR1 MNHEY, CDR2 SVGAGI. The CDR3 covers 12 residues.

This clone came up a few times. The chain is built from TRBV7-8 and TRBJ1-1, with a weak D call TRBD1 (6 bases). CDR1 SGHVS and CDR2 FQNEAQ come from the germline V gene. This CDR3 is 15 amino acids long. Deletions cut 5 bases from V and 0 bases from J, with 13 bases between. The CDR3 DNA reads TGTGCCAGCAGCCCCATGGGGGCCTTGAACACTGAAGCTTTCTTT. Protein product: CASSPMGALNTEAFF. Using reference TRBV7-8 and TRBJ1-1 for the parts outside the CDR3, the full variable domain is GAGVSQSPRYKVAKRGQDVALRCDPISGHVSLFWYQQALGQGPEFLTYFQNEAQLDKSGLPSDRFFAERPEGSVSTLKIQRTQQEDSAVYLCASSPMGALNTEAFFGQGTRLTVV.

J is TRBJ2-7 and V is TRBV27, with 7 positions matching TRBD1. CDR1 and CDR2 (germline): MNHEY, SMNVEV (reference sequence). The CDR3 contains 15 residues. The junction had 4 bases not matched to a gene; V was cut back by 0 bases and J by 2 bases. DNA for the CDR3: TGTGCCAGCAGTTTATCGGCAGGGGGTACCTACGAGCAGTACTTC. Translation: CASSLSAGGTYEQYF.

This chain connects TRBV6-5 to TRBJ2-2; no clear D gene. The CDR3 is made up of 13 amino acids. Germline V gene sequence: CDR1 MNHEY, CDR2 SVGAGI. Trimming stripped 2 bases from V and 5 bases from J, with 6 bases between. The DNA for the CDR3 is TGTGCCAGCAGTTACCTACTAACCGGGGAGCTGTTTTTT. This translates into CASSYLLTGELFF.

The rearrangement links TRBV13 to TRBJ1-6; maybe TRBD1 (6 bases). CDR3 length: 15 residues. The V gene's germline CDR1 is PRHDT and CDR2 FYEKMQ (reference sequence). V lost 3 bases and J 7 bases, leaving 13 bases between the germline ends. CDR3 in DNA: TGTGCCAGCAGCTTCTCTCAGGGGATGAATTCACCCCTCCACTTT. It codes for CASSFSQGMNSPLHF.

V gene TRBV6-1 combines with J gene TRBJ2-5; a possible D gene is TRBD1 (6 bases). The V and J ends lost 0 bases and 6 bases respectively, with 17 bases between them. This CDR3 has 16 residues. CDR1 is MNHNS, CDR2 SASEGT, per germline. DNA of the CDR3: TGTGCCAGCAGTGAAGCTTGGGACATGGTGCGAAAGACCCAGTACTTC. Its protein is CASSEAWDMVRKTQYF.

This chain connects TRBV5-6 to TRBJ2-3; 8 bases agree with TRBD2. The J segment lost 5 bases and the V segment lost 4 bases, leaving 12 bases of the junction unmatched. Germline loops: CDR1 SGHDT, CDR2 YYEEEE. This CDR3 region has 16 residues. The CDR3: CASSPAGGGGIDTQYF. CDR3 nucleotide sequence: TGTGCCAGCAGCCCCGCCGGAGGCGGGGGGATAGATACGCAGTATTTT.